This T cell receptor (beta chain) derives from a study of OX40 agonist ivuxolimab in advanced cancers. This table comes from immunoSEQ multiplex PCR, and its TCRdb copy is limited to in-frame clones, with some not included. The sample lists some 80,000 clones, roughly four fifths occurring once. Study conclusions and caveats: Both CD4+ and CD8+ T cell populations in blood had undergone clonal expansion by week 6 at 0.1 to 3.0 mg/kg. Low clonal expansion, among the lowest seen, marked partial responders at 0.1-3.0 mg/kg.

V was trimmed by 1 base and J by 1 base, leaving 9 bases between them. The germline V gene has CDR1 SGHRS and CDR2 YFSETQ. The CDR3 consists of 15 residues. This clone was picked up one time. Its specificity is unknown. V is TRBV5-1 and J is TRBJ1-3; D not resolved. The TCR sequence derives from an adult with an advanced solid tumor such as melanoma, head and neck, liver or kidney cancer. Sequenced here: CD4+ or CD8+ T cells sorted from blood, sampled in a trial of the OX40 agonist ivuxolimab. CDR3 coding DNA: TGCGCCAGCAGCTTGCGGGAGTTTTCTGGAAACACCATATATTTT. Its protein product is CASSLREFSGNTIYF.